This T cell receptor (beta chain) was sequenced for a study of human T cells and chemical hapten exposure. Study-level information: Among samples, TCR yields varied mainly because of small differences in pooled library volume.

This clonotype was picked up many times. Time point specified: healthy volunteer bleed at 6 weeks. Whole blood, unfractionated, served as the material for total RNA extraction. Germline V gene sequence: CDR1 MRHNA, CDR2 SNTAGT. The CDR3 sequence is 15 residues long. V was pared by 7 bases and J by 0 bases, with 14 bases between. TCRdb passed the RACE reads through MiXCR, listing each CDR3 protein once. Here the sample spans 60,000 to 90,000 distinct CDR3 sequences, 8.6% being singletons. The sample consisted of whole blood. This receptor was identified in a female donor in good health. Some clones in this sample may be carry-over from other donors' samples. V is TRBV6-4 and J is TRBJ2-3; D not resolved. CDR3 sequence reads: CASNGCFGSTDTQYF. Written as DNA, the CDR3 is TGTGCCAGCAATGGATGCTTTGGTAGCACAGATACGCAGTATTTT.